This TCR beta chain is from a study of cytomegalovirus exposure and HLA in healthy donors. The CDR3 is made up of 15 amino acids. The V gene end was trimmed by 4 bases and the J gene end by 6 bases; junction bases not matched to a gene: 5. Germline V gene sequence: CDR1 SGHDT, CDR2 YYEEEE. The PCR employed 60 Vbeta primers together with 13 Jbeta primers. Profiling relied on immunoSEQ multiplex PCR, and the TCRdb table lists in-frame clones only, not all of them. The sample has around 210,000 clones; roughly 78% are singletons. In its sample, this clone was seen a few times. The receptor was isolated from a boy younger than 18 in good health and CMV-seronegative. The chain has TRBV5-6 and TRBJ1-4, with TRBD1 identical over 11 bases. Sequencing was done on a sample of PBMCs. The CDR3 region is CASSGQGATDEKLFF. CDR3 bases: TGTGCCAGCAGCGGACAGGGGGCGACGGATGAAAAACTGTTTTTT.